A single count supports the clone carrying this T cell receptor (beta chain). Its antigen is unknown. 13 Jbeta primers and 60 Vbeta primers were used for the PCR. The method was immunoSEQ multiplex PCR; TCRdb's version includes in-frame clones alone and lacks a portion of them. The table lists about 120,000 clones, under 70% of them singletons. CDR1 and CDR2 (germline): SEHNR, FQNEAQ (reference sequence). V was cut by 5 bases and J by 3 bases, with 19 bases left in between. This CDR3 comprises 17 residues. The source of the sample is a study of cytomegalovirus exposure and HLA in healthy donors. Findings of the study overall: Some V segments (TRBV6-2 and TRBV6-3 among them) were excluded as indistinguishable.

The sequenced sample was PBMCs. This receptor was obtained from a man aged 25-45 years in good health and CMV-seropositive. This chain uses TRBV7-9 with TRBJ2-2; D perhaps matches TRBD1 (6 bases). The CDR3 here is CASSPKDSILDTGELFF. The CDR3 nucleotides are TGTGCCAGCAGCCCCAAGGACAGTATTTTAGACACCGGGGAGCTGTTTTTT.